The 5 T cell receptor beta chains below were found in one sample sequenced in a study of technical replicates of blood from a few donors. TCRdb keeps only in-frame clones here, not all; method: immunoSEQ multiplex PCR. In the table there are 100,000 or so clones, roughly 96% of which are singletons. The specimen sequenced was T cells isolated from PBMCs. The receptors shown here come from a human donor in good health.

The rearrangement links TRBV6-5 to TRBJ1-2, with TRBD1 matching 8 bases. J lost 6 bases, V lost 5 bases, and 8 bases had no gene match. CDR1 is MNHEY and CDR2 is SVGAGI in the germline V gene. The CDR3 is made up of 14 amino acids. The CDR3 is CASSPDRASDGYTF. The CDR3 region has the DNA TGTGCCAGCAGTCCGGACAGGGCCAGCGATGGCTACACCTTC.

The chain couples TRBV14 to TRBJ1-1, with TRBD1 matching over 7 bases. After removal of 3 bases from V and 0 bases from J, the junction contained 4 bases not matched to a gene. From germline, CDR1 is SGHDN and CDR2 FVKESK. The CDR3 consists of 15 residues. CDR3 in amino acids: CASSHWDSMNTEAFF. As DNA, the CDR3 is TGTGCCAGCAGCCACTGGGACAGCATGAACACTGAAGCTTTCTTT.

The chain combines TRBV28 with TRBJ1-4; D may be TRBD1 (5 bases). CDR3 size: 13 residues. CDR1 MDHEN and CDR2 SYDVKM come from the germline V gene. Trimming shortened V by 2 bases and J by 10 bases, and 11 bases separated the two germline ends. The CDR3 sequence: CASSLLGHGKLFF. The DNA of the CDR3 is TGTGCCAGCAGTTTACTCGGACATGGAAAACTGTTTTTT.

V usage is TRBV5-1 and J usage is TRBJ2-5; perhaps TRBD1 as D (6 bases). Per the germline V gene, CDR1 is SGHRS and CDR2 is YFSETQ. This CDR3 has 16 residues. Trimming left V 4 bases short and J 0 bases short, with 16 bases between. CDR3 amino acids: CASSPQGPRYQETQYF. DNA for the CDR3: TGCGCCAGCAGCCCACAGGGCCCCCGGTACCAAGAGACCCAGTACTTC. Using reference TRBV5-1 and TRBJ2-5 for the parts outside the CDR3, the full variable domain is KAGVTQTPRYLIKTRGQQVTLSCSPISGHRSVSWYQQTPGQGLQFLFEYFSETQRNKGNFPGRFSGRQFSNSRSEMNVSTLELGDSALYLCASSPQGPRYQETQYFGPGTRLLVL.

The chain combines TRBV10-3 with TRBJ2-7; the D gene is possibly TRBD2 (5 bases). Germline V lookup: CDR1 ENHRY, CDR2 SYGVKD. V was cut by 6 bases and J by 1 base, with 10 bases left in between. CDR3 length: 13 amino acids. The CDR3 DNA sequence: TGTGCCATCAGAGACGGGGTATCCTACGAGCAGTACTTC. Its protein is CAIRDGVSYEQYF.